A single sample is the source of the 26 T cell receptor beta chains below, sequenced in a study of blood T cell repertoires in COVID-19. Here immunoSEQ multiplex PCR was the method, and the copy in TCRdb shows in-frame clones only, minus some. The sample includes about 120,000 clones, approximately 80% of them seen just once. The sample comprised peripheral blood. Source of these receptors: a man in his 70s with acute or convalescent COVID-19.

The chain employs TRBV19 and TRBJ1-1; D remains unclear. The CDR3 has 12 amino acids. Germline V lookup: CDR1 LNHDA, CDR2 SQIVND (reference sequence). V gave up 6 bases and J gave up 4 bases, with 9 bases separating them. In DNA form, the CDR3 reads TGTGCCAGTAGGAGACAATCCACTGAAGCTTTCTTT. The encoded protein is CASRRQSTEAFF.

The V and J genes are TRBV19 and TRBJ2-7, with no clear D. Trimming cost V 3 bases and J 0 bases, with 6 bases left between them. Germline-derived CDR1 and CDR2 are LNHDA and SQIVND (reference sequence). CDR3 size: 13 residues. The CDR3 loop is CASSITNSYEQYF. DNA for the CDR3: TGTGCCAGTAGTATCACAAACTCCTACGAGCAGTACTTC.

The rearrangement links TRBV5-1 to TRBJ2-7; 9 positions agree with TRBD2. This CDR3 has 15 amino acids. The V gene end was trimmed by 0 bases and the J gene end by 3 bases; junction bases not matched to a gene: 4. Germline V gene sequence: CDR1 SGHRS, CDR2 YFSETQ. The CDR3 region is CASSLGTSAIYEQYF. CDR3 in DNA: TGCGCCAGCAGCTTGGGGACTAGCGCCATCTACGAGCAGTACTTC. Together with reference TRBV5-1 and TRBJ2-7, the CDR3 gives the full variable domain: KAGVTQTPRYLIKTRGQQVTLSCSPISGHRSVSWYQQTPGQGLQFLFEYFSETQRNKGNFPGRFSGRQFSNSRSEMNVSTLELGDSALYLCASSLGTSAIYEQYFGPGTRLTVT.

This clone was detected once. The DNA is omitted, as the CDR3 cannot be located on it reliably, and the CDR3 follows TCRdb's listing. CDR3 amino acids: CASSSSQGTGELFF. V and J are TRBV6-2 or TRBV6-3 and TRBJ2-2; the table's D call of TRBD1 was not tested on the DNA. Both ends counted, the CDR3 spans 14 residues. In germline, CDR1 is MNHEY, CDR2 SVGEGT.

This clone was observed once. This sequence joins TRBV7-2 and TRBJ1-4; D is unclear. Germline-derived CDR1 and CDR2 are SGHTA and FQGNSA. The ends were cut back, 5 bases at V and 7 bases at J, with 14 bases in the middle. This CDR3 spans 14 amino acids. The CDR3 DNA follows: TGTGCCAGCAGCCAAGGAGGGTCGAGTGAAAAACTGTTTTTT. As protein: CASSQGGSSEKLFF.

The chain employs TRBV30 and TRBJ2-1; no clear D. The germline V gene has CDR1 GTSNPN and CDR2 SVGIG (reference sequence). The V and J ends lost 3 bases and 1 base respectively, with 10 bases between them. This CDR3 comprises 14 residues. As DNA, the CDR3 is TGTGCCTGGAGATATCCAGGTTCCTACAATGAGCAGTTCTTC. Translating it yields CAWRYPGSYNEQFF.

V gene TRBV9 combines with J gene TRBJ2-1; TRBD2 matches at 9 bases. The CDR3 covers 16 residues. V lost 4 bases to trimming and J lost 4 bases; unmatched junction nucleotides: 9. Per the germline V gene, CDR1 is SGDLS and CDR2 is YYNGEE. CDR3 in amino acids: CASSNRQLAGYNEQFF. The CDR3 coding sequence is TGTGCCAGCAGCAACCGCCAGCTAGCGGGGTACAATGAGCAGTTCTTC.

The CDR3 DNA is TGTGCCAGCAGCCATAACCGGGGGACAGGGCTAACAGATACGCAGTATTTT. This encodes CASSHNRGTGLTDTQYF. This rearrangement joins TRBV3-1 (or the pseudogene TRBV3-2) to TRBJ2-3, with TRBD1 identical over 9 bases. The V and J ends lost 3 bases and 3 bases, in that order; junction bases with no gene match: 10. This CDR3 is built from 17 residues. From germline, CDR1 is LGHDT and CDR2 YNNKEL (reference sequence).

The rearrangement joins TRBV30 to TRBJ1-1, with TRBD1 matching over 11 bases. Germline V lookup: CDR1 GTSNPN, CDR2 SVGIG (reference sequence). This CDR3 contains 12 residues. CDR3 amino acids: CGTGGFWTEAFF. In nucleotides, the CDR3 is TGTGGGACAGGGGGCTTTTGGACTGAAGCTTTCTTT.

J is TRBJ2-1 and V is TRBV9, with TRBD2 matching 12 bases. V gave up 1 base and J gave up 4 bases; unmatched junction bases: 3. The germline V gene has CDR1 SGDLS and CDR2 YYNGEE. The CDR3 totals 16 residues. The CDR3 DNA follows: TGTGCCAGCAGCGTACTAGCGGGAGGGCTTTACAATGAGCAGTTCTTC. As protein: CASSVLAGGLYNEQFF.

The CDR3 DNA reads TGTGCCAGTAGTTTGACTCACCAAAACATTCAGTACTTC. Its protein product is CASSLTHQNIQYF. V gene TRBV19 combines with J gene TRBJ2-4; unclear D gene. Germline CDR1 LNHDA, CDR2 SQIVND (reference sequence). The CDR3 is 13 residues long. V was trimmed by 5 bases and J by 5 bases, leaving 10 bases between them.

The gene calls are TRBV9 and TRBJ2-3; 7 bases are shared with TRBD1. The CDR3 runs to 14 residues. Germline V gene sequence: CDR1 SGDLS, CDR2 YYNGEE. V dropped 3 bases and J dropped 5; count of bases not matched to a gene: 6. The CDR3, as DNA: TGTGCCAGCAGCGCAGCTACAGGGGTAGATACGCAGTATTTT. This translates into CASSAATGVDTQYF.

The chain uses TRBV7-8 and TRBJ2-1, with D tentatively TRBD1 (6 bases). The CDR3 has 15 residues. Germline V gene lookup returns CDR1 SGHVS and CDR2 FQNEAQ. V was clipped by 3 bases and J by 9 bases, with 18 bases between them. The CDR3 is CASSFDRSSRFEQFF. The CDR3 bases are TGTGCCAGCAGCTTCGACAGGTCCTCCCGGTTTGAGCAGTTCTTC.

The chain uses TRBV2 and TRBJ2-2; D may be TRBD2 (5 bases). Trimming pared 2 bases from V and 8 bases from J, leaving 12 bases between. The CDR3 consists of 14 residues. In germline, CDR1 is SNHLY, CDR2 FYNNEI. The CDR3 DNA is TGTGCCAGCAGTGAACGGGGATCGGCTGGGGAGCTGTTTTTT. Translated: CASSERGSAGELFF.

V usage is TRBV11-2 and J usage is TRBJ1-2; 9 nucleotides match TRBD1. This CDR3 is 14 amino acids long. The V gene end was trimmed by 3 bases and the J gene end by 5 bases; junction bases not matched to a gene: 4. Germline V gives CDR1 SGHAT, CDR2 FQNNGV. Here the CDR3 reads CASSFLQGAYGYTF. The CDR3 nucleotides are TGTGCCAGCAGCTTTCTACAGGGGGCTTATGGCTACACCTTC.

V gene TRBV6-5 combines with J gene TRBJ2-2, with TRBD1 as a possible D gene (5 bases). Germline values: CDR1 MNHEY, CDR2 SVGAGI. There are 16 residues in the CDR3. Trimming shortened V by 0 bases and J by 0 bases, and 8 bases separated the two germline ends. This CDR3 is CASSYSTGANTGELFF. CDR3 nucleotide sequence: TGTGCCAGCAGTTACTCAACAGGTGCGAACACCGGGGAGCTGTTTTTT.

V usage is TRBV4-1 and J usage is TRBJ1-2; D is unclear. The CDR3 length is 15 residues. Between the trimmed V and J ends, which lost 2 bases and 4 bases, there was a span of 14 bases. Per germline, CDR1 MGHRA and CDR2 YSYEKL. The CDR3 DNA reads TGCGCCAGCAGCCAACCACCCACCGGTACCTATGGCTACACCTTC. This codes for CASSQPPTGTYGYTF.

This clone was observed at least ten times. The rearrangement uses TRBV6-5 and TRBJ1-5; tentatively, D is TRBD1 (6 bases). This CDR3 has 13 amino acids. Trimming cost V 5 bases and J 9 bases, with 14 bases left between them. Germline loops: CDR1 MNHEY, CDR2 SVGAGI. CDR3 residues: CASSRGGPGPQHF. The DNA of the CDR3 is TGTGCCAGCAGTCGAGGGGGACCAGGGCCCCAGCATTTT.

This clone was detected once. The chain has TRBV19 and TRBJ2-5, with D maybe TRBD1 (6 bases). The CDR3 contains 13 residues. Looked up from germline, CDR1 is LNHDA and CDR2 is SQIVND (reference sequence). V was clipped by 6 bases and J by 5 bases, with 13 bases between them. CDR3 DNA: TGTGCCAGTAGCCCGGGACAAACGGAGACCCAGTACTTC. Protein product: CASSPGQTETQYF.

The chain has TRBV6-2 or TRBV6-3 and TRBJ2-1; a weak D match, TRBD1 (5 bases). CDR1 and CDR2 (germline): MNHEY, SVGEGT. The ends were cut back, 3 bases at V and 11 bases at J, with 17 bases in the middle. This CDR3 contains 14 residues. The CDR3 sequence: CASSYTPQGRKQFF. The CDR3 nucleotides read TGTGCCAGCAGTTATACACCGCAGGGAAGGAAGCAGTTCTTC.

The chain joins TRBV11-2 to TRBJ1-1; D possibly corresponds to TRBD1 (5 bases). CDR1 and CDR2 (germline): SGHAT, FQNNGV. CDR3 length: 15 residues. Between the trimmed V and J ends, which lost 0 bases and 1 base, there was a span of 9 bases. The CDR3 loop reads CASSLDLGRNTEAFF. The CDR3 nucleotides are TGTGCCAGCAGCTTAGATCTGGGGCGGAACACTGAAGCTTTCTTT.

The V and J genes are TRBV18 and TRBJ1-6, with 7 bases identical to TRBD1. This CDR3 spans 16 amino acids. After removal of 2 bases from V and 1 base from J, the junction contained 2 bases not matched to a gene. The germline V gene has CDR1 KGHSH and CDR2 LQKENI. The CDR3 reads CASSPKGASYNSPLHF. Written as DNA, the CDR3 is TGTGCCAGCTCACCAAAGGGGGCATCCTATAATTCACCCCTCCACTTT.

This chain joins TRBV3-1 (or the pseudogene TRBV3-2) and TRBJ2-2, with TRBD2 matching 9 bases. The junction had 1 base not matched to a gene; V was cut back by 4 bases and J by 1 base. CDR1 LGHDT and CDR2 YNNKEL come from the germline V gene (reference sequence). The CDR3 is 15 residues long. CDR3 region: CASSRTSVNTGELFF. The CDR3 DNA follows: TGTGCCAGCAGCCGGACTAGCGTGAACACCGGGGAGCTGTTTTTT.

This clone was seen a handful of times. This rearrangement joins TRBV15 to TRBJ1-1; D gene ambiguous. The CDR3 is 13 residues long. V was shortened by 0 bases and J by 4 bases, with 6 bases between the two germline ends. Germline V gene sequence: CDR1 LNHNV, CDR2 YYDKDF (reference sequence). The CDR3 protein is CATSRDLGTEAFF. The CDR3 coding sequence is TGTGCCACCAGCAGAGACCTCGGCACTGAAGCTTTCTTT.

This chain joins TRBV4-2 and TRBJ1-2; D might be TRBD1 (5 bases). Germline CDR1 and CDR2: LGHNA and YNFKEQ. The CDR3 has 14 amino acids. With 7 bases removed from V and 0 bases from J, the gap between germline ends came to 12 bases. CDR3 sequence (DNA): TGTGCCAGCAACCTTGGGGGGACTAACTATGGCTACACCTTC. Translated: CASNLGGTNYGYTF.

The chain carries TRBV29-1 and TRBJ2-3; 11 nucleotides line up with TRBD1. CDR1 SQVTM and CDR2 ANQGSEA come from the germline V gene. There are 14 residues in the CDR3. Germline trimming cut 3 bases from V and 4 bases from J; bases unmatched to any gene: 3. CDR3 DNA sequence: TGCAGCGTTGACGGGACAGGGGGATCAGATACGCAGTATTTT. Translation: CSVDGTGGSDTQYF.